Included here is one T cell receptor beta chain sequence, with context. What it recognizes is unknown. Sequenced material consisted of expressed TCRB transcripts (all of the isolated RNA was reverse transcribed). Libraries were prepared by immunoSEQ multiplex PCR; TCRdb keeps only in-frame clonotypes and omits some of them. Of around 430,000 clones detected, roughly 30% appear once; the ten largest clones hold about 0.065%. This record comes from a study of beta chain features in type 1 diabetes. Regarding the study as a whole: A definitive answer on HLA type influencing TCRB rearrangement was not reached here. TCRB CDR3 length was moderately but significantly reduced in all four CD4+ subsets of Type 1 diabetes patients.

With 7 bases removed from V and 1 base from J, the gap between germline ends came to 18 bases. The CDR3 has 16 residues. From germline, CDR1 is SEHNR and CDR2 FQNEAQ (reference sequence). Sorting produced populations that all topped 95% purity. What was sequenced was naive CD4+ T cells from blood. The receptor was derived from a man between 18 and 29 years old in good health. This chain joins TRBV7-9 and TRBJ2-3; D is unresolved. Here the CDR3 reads CASKRRIFGRTDTQYF. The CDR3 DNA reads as TGTGCCAGCAAAAGAAGAATATTTGGGCGCACAGATACGCAGTATTTT.